The 6 T cell receptor beta chains listed next were all sequenced from one sample in a study of CD8 T cells in ankylosing spondylitis. In TCRdb, the 5' RACE reads were re-called with MiXCR into one record per CDR3 protein. This sample has 6,000 to 8,500 distinct CDR3 sequences; around 8.2% occur once, and the top ten carry 23%. The sample consisted of blood, either unsorted or a sorted T cell fraction (not recorded which). Receptor source: a male donor with ankylosing spondylitis or in good health (not recorded which).

This clonotype is termed medium-sized. The genes are TRBV9 and TRBJ2-5, with 8 bases matching TRBD1. V shed 4 bases, J shed 5 bases, and the junction held 13 bases outside the gene matches. The germline gives CDR1 SGDLS, CDR2 YYNGEE. The CDR3 extends over 16 amino acids. The CDR3 here is CASSPHPGTGGETQYF. The CDR3 DNA sequence: TGTGCCAGCAGCCCCCATCCCGGGACAGGCGGTGAGACCCAGTACTTC. Filled out from reference TRBV9 and TRBJ2-5, the complete variable domain reads DSGVTQTPKHLITATGQRVTLRCSPRSGDLSVYWYQQSLDQGLQFLIQYYNGEERAKGNILERFSAQQFPDLHSELNLSSLELGDSALYFCASSPHPGTGGETQYFGPGTRLLVL.

This clonotype was observed many times. The rearrangement links TRBV9 to TRBJ1-1; D perhaps matches TRBD1 (6 bases). CDR3 size: 15 residues. The V gene lost 4 bases and the J gene lost 1 base, with 14 bases spanning the gap. Germline assignment: CDR1 SGDLS and CDR2 YYNGEE. This CDR3 reads CASSPQGIANTEAFF. CDR3 coding DNA: TGTGCCAGCAGCCCACAGGGAATCGCGAACACTGAAGCTTTCTTT.

This clonotype is labeled as medium-sized. The V and J genes are TRBV9 and TRBJ1-2; 8 bases match TRBD1. The germline gives CDR1 SGDLS, CDR2 YYNGEE. The V and J ends lost 0 bases and 3 bases, in that order; junction bases with no gene match: 7. This CDR3 spans 16 amino acids. CDR3 in DNA: TGTGCCAGCAGCGTAGCTCCGGGACAGGACCACTATGGCTACACCTTC. Translating it yields CASSVAPGQDHYGYTF.

Many counts were recorded for this clonotype. The V and J genes are TRBV9 and TRBJ2-7; tentatively, D is TRBD2 (5 bases). Trimming pared 0 bases from V and 6 bases from J, leaving 10 bases between. The V gene's germline CDR1 is SGDLS and CDR2 YYNGEE. The CDR3 extends over 13 amino acids. The CDR3 DNA is TGTGCCAGCAGCGTAGATCTAGCCGGCGAGCAGTACGTC. Protein sequence: CASSVDLAGEQYV.

V and J are TRBV9 and TRBJ2-2; D not resolved. Looked up from germline, CDR1 is SGDLS and CDR2 is YYNGEE. The V end was cut by 6 bases, the J end by 6 bases, with 9 bases between. The CDR3 spans 12 residues. CDR3: CASNDGPGELFF. The CDR3 coding sequence is TGTGCCAGCAACGACGGCCCCGGGGAGCTGTTTTTT. Combining the CDR3 with reference TRBV9 and TRBJ2-2 gives the whole variable domain DSGVTQTPKHLITATGQRVTLRCSPRSGDLSVYWYQQSLDQGLQFLIQYYNGEERAKGNILERFSAQQFPDLHSELNLSSLELGDSALYFCASNDGPGELFFGEGSRLTVL.

Judged by abundance, this clonotype is medium-sized. The V call is TRBV9, the J call TRBJ2-1; 9 nucleotides align to TRBD1. V gave up 7 bases and J gave up 7 bases; unmatched junction bases: 9. The CDR3 loop spans 14 amino acids. Looked up from germline, CDR1 is SGDLS and CDR2 is YYNGEE. CDR3 DNA sequence: TGTGCCAGCTCCGCCGGGACAGGGTCGAATGAGCAGTTCTTC. Translating it yields CASSAGTGSNEQFF.